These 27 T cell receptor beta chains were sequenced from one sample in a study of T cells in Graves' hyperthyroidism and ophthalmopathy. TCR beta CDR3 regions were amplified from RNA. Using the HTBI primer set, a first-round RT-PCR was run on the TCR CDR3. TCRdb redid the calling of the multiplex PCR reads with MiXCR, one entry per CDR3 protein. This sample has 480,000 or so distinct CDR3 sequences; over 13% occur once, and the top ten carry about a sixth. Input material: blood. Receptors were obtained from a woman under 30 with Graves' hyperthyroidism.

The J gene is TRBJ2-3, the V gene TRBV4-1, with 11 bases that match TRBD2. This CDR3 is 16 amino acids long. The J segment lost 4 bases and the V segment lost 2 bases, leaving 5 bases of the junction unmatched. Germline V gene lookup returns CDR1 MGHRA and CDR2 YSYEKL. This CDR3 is CASSQTLAGEADTQYF. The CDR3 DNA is TGCGCCAGCAGCCAAACACTAGCGGGAGAGGCAGATACGCAGTATTTT.

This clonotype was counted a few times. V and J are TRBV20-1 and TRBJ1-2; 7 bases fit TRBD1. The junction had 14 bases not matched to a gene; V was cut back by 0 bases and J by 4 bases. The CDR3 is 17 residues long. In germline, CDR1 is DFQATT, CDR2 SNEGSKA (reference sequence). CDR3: CSARDGTDVSRGYGYTF. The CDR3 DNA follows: TGCAGTGCTAGAGATGGGACAGACGTCAGTCGCGGCTATGGCTACACCTTC.

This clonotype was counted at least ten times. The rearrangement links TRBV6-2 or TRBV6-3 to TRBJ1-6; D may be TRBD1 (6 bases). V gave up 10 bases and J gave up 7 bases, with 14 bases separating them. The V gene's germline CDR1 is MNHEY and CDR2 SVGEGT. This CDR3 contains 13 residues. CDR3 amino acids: CATRDTGNSPLHF. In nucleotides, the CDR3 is TGTGCCACCCGGGACACGGGGAATTCACCCCTCCACTTT.

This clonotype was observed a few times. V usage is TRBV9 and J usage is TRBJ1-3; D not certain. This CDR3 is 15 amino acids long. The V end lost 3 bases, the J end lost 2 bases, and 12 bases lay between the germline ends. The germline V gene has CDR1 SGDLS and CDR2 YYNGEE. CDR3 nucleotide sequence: TGTGCCAGCAGCGCCGACCAGATGCCTGGAAACACCATATATTTT. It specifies CASSADQMPGNTIYF.

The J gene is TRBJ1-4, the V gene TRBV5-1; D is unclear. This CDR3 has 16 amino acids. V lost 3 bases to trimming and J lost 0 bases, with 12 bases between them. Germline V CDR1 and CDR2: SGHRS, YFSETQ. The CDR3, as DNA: TGCGCCAGCAGCTATACGGGGATGACAACTAATGAAAAACTGTTTTTT. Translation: CASSYTGMTTNEKLFF.

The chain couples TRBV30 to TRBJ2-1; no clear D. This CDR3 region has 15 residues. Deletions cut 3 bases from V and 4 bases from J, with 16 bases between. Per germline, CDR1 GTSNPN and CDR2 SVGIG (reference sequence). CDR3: CAWSDVKSRYNEQFF. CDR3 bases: TGTGCCTGGAGCGATGTCAAGAGTAGATACAATGAGCAGTTCTTC.

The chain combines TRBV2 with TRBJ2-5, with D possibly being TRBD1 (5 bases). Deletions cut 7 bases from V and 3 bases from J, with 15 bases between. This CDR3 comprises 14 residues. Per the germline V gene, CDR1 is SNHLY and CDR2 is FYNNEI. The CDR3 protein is CASIRRLGEETQYF. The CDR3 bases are TGTGCCAGCATAAGAAGATTAGGGGAAGAGACCCAGTACTTC.

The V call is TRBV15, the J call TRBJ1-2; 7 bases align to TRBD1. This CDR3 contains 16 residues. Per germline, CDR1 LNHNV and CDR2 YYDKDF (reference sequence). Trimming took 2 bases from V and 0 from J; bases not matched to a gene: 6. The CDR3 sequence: CATSRSGTAANYGYTF. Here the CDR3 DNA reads TGTGCCACCAGCAGATCGGGGACAGCCGCTAACTATGGCTACACCTTC.

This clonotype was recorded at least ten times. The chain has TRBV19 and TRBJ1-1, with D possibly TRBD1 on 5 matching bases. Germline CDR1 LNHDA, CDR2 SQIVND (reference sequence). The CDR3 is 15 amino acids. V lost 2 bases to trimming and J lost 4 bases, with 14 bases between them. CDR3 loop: CASSIPHGASTEAFF. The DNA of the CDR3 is TGTGCCAGTAGTATACCCCATGGGGCGAGCACTGAAGCTTTCTTT.

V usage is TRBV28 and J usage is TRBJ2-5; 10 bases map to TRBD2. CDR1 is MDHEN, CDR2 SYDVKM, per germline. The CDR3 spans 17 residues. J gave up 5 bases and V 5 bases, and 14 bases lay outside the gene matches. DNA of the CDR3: TGTGCCAGCAGTACGGGGAGGAGGGGACTAGCGTGGGAGACCCAGTACTTC. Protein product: CASSTGRRGLAWETQYF.

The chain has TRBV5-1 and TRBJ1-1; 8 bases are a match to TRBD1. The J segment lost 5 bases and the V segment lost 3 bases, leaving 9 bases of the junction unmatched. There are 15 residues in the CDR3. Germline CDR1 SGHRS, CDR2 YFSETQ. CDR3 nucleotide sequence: TGCGCCAGCAGCTCCATGTGGACAGGGTGGACTGAAGCTTTCTTT. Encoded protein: CASSSMWTGWTEAFF.

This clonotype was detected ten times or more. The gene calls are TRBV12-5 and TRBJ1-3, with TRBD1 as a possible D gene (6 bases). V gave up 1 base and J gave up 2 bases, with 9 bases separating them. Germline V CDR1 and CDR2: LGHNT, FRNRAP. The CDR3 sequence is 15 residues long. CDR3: CASGLDRAAGNTIYF. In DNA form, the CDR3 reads TGTGCTAGTGGTTTGGACAGGGCGGCTGGAAACACCATATATTTT.

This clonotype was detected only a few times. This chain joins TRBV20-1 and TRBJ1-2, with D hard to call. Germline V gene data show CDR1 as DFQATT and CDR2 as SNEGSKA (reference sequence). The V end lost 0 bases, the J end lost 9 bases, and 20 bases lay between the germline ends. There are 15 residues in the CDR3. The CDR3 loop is CSARDRRSGYQSYTF. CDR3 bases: TGCAGTGCTAGAGACCGTCGTAGTGGTTACCAGAGCTACACCTTC.

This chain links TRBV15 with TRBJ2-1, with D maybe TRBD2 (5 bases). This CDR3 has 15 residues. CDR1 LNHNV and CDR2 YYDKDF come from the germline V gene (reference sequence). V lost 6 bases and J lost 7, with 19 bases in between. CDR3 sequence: CATSYPSDLGNEQFF. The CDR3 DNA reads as TGTGCCACCAGTTATCCCTCGGACTTGGGGAATGAGCAGTTCTTC.

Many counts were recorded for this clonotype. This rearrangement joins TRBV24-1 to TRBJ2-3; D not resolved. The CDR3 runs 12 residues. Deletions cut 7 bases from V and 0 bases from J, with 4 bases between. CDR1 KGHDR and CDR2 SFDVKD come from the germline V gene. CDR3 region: CATRSSTDTQYF. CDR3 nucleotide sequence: TGTGCCACCAGGTCGAGCACAGATACGCAGTATTTT.

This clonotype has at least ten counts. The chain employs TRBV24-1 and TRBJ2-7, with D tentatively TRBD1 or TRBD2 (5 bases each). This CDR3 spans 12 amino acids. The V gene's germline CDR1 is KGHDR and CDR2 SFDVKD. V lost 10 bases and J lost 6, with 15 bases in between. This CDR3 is CATGTGLGEQYF. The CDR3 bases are TGTGCCACGGGTACGGGGCTCGGCGAGCAGTACTTC.

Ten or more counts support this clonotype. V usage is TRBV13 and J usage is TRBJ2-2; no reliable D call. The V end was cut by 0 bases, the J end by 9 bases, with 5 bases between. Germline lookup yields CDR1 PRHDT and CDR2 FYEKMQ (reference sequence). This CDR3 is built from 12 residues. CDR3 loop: CASSLGQWELFF. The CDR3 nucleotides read TGTGCCAGCAGCTTAGGACAGTGGGAGCTGTTTTTT. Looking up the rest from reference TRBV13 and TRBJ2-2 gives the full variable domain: AAGVIQSPRHLIKEKRETATLKCYPIPRHDTVYWYQQGPGQDPQFLISFYEKMQSDKGSIPDRFSAQQFSDYHSELNMSSLELGDSALYFCASSLGQWELFFGEGSRLTVL.

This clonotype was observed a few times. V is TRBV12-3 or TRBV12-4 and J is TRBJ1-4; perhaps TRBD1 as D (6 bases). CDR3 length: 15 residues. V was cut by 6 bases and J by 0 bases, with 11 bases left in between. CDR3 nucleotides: TGTGCCAGCAGACGGACAGATGCAACTAATGAAAAACTGTTTTTT. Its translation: CASRRTDATNEKLFF.

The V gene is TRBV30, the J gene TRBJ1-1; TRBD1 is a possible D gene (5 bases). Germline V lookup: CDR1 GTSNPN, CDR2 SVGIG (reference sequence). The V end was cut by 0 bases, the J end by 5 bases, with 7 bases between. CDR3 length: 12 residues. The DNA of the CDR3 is TGTGCCTGGAGTGTAGGGACTACTGAAGCTTTCTTT. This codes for CAWSVGTTEAFF.

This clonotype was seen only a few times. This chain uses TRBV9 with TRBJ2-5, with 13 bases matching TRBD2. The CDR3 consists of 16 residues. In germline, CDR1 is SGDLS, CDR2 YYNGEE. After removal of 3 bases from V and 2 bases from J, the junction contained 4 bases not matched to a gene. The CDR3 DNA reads TGTGCCAGCAGCGCCGGGGGACTAGCGGGACAAGAGACCCAGTACTTC. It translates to CASSAGGLAGQETQYF.

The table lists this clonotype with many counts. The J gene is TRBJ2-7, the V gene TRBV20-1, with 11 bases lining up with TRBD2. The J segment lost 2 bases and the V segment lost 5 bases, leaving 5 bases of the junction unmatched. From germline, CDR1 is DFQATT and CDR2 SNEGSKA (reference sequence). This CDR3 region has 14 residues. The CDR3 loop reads CSAAQLAGAYEQYF. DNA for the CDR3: TGCAGTGCTGCCCAACTAGCGGGAGCCTACGAGCAGTACTTC.

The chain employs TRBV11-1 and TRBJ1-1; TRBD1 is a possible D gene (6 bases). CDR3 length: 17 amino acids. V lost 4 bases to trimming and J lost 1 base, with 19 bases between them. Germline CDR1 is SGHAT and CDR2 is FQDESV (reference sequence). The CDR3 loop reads CASSSRDTRVGNTEAFF. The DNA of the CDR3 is TGTGCCAGCAGCTCCCGGGACACAAGAGTAGGGAACACTGAAGCTTTCTTT.

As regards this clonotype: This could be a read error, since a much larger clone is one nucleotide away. For the CDR3, the DNA is TGTGCCTGGAGTCTGACAGGGGAAGGAGTCAACGAGCAGTACGTC. It is translated as CAWSLTGEGVNEQYV. The rearrangement links TRBV30 to TRBJ2-7; 8 nucleotides agree with TRBD1. Germline V lookup: CDR1 GTSNPN, CDR2 SVGIG (reference sequence). V lost 2 bases to trimming and J lost 5 bases; unmatched junction nucleotides: 11. CDR3 length: 15 amino acids.

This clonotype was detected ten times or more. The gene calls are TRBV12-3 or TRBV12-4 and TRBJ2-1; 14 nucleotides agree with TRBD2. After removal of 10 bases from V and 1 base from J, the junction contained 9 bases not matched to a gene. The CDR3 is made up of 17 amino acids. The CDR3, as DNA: TGTGCCACCTCGGGACTAGCGGGAGTTAGTTCCTACAATGAGCAGTTCTTC. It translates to CATSGLAGVSSYNEQFF.

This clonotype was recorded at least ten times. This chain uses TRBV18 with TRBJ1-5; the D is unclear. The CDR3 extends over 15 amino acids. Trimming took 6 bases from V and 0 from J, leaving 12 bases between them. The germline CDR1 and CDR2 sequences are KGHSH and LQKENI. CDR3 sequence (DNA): TGTGCCAGCTCCCTTCGACAAGATAGCAATCAGCCCCAGCATTTT. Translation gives CASSLRQDSNQPQHF. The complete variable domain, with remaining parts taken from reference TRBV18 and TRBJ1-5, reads NAGVMQNPRHLVRRRGQEARLRCSPMKGHSHVYWYRQLPEEGLKFMVYLQKENIIDESGMPKERFSAEFPKEGPSILRIQQVVRGDSAAYFCASSLRQDSNQPQHFGDGTRLSIL.

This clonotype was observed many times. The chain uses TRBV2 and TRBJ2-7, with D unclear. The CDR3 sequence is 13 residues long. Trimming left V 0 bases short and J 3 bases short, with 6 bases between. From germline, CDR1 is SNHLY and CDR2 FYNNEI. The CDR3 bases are TGTGCCAGCAGTGAAGCCGCTCTCTACGAGCAGTACGTC. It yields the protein CASSEAALYEQYV.

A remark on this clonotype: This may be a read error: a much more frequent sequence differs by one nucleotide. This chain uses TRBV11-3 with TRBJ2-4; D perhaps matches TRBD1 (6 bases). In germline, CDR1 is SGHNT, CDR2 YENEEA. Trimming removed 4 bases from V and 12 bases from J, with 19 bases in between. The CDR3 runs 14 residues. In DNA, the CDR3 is TGTGCCAGCAGCTCGGACAGTTTACGCGACACTCAGTACTTC. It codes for CASSSDSLRDTQYF.